The 30 T cell receptor beta chains below were found in one sample sequenced in a study of T cells in localized non-small cell lung cancer. Here immunoSEQ multiplex PCR was the method, and the copy in TCRdb shows in-frame clones only, minus some. The sample includes 60,000 to 75,000 clones, approximately 84% seen only once; the top ten take around an eighth. The input for sequencing was peripheral blood, taken before any cancer treatment. The receptors were sampled from a female donor over 55 with stage I lung adenocarcinoma.

The rearrangement uses TRBV30 and TRBJ2-7; no clear D. CDR1 GTSNPN and CDR2 SVGIG come from the germline V gene (reference sequence). The CDR3 sequence is 13 residues long. The V gene lost 5 bases and the J gene lost 6 bases, with 17 bases spanning the gap. Here the CDR3 reads CAWRPGRWSEQYF. CDR3 nucleotide sequence: TGTGCCTGGCGACCTGGACGATGGTCCGAGCAGTACTTC.

As to this clone: A junction boundary mismatches the germline segment, possibly from a read error. The chain uses TRBV27 and TRBJ2-2; D is possibly TRBD2 (7 bases). Germline-derived CDR1 and CDR2 are MNHEY and SMNVEV (reference sequence). The CDR3 sequence is 13 residues long. The CDR3 DNA sequence: TGTGCCAGCCCGCTCCTAGGACAGCGGGGAGCTGTTTTT. It encodes CASPLLGQRGAVF.

DNA for the CDR3: TGTGCCAGCAGCTCAGATGGGAGGCCCACAGATACGCAGTATTTT. It specifies CASSSDGRPTDTQYF. This chain connects TRBV7-9 to TRBJ2-3; possible D gene TRBD2, 6 bases. Trimming took off 4 bases at V and 2 bases at J, with 13 bases between the two ends. Per the germline V gene, CDR1 is SEHNR and CDR2 is FQNEAQ (reference sequence). The CDR3 covers 15 residues.

The gene calls are TRBV30 and TRBJ1-5; D unclear. Germline V CDR1 and CDR2: GTSNPN, SVGIG (reference sequence). V was trimmed by 2 bases and J by 3 bases, leaving 8 bases between them. The CDR3 has 13 amino acids. CDR3 region: CAWSSEYNQPQHF. CDR3 in DNA: TGTGCCTGGAGTTCGGAATACAATCAGCCCCAGCATTTT.

The chain joins TRBV11-3 to TRBJ2-3, with D perhaps given as TRBD1 or TRBD2 (6 bases each). Germline lookup yields CDR1 SGHNT and CDR2 YENEEA. V dropped 1 base and J dropped 6 bases, with 8 bases sitting between them. The CDR3 totals 13 residues. In nucleotides, the CDR3 is TGTGCCAGCAGCTTAGGGGGGGCGGATACGCAGTATTTT. This sequence encodes CASSLGGADTQYF.

The chain recombines TRBV19 with TRBJ2-3, with D possibly TRBD1 on 5 matching bases. V was shortened by 3 bases and J by 10 bases, with 20 bases between the two germline ends. From germline, CDR1 is LNHDA and CDR2 SQIVND (reference sequence). This CDR3 is 15 amino acids long. Here the CDR3 reads CASSILGQQGSAQYF. CDR3 DNA sequence: TGTGCCAGTAGTATTCTAGGGCAGCAGGGTTCGGCGCAGTATTTT.

This clone has a handful of counts. The J gene is TRBJ2-2, the V gene TRBV4-1, with 7 bases fitting TRBD2. The CDR3 has 14 residues. Germline V gives CDR1 MGHRA, CDR2 YSYEKL. The V segment lost 10 bases and the J segment 0 bases; nucleotides outside the gene matches: 5. This CDR3 reads CATSGPANTGELFF. The CDR3 DNA reads as TGCGCCACTAGCGGACCCGCGAACACCGGGGAGCTGTTTTTT.

This chain links TRBV23-1 with TRBJ1-3, with TRBD1 identical over 9 bases. TRBV23-1 is given ORF status, its function remaining uncertain. The CDR3 extends over 18 amino acids. J was trimmed by 1 base and V by 0 bases; bases with no gene match: 7. The CDR3 protein is CASSQSFPGTGSGNTIYF. CDR3 bases: TGCGCCAGCAGTCAATCTTTCCCTGGGACAGGGTCTGGAAACACCATATATTTT.

This rearrangement joins TRBV2 to TRBJ2-7; no clear D gene. This CDR3 contains 14 residues. The germline V gene has CDR1 SNHLY and CDR2 FYNNEI. V lost 3 bases, J lost 0 bases, and 9 bases lay in between. The CDR3 spells CASSEGPHSYEQYF. Written as DNA, the CDR3 is TGTGCCAGCAGTGAGGGCCCCCACTCCTACGAGCAGTACTTC. Based on the CDR3 plus reference TRBV2 and TRBJ2-7, the full variable domain is EPEVTQTPSHQVTQMGQEVILRCVPISNHLYFYWYRQILGQKVEFLVSFYNNEISEKSEIFDDQFSVERPDGSNFTLKIRSTKLEDSAMYFCASSEGPHSYEQYFGPGTRLTVT.

V gene TRBV13 combines with J gene TRBJ2-7; D gene ambiguous. Germline-derived CDR1 and CDR2 are PRHDT and FYEKMQ (reference sequence). With 5 bases removed from V and 3 bases from J, the gap between germline ends came to 11 bases. This CDR3 has 13 amino acids. The CDR3 nucleotides are TGTGCCAGCAGCATTGGAATAGGCTACGAGCAGTACTTC. It specifies CASSIGIGYEQYF. Full variable domain (rest looked up from reference TRBV13 and TRBJ2-7): AAGVIQSPRHLIKEKRETATLKCYPIPRHDTVYWYQQGPGQDPQFLISFYEKMQSDKGSIPDRFSAQQFSDYHSELNMSSLELGDSALYFCASSIGIGYEQYFGPGTRLTVT.

This sequence joins TRBV7-3 and TRBJ2-1; 12 bases fit TRBD2. V lost 5 bases and J lost 8; bases outside the gene matches: 7. This CDR3 contains 15 residues. The germline V gene has CDR1 SGHTA and CDR2 FQGTGA. The CDR3 protein is CASSQTSGSIDEQFF. CDR3 nucleotide sequence: TGTGCCAGCAGCCAGACTAGCGGGAGTATCGATGAGCAGTTCTTC.

This chain joins TRBV29-1 and TRBJ1-1; weak D call: TRBD1 (5 bases). Germline-derived CDR1 and CDR2 are SQVTM and ANQGSEA. The CDR3 totals 13 residues. V gave up 4 bases and J gave up 1 base, with 10 bases separating them. The CDR3 sequence is CSVGRGTNTEAFF. The CDR3 DNA follows: TGCAGCGTTGGCAGAGGGACGAACACTGAAGCTTTCTTT.

The genes are TRBV5-4 and TRBJ1-5; 8 bases are a match to TRBD1. Germline-derived CDR1 and CDR2 are SGHNT and YYREEE (reference sequence). J lost 2 bases, V lost 1 base, and 5 bases had no gene match. The CDR3 is 16 amino acids. The CDR3 DNA follows: TGTGCCAGCAGCTTGTCCGGGACAGGAGGCAATCAGCCCCAGCATTTT. Translating it yields CASSLSGTGGNQPQHF.

A note on this clone: This sample includes further DNA sequences coding for the same CDR3. The rearrangement links TRBV29-1 to TRBJ2-3; 7 bases fit TRBD2. V trimming: 5 bases; J trimming: 0 bases; junction bases outside the gene matches: 2. Germline CDR1 and CDR2: SQVTM and ANQGSEA. The CDR3 has 13 amino acids. CDR3 nucleotides: TGCAGCGTTAGCGGGGCTAGCACAGATACGCAGTATTTT. It translates to CSVSGASTDTQYF.

The chain is built from TRBV5-4 and TRBJ2-5; TRBD1 matches 7 bases. Trimming took 2 bases from V and 5 from J; bases not matched to a gene: 0. The CDR3 covers 12 residues. Germline lookup yields CDR1 SGHNT and CDR2 YYREEE (reference sequence). The CDR3 coding sequence is TGTGCCAGCAGCTTCAGGGGGGAGACCCAGTACTTC. Translation gives CASSFRGETQYF.

This chain links TRBV12-2 with TRBJ2-5; the D call in the table, TRBD2, was not verified against the DNA. The end of the DNA is better explained by TRBJ2-7, so the J call may be wrong. TRBV12-2 is designated a pseudogene. The CDR3 sequence is 16 residues long. CDR3 in amino acids: CASRSRSGGPPYEQYF. The CDR3 DNA reads TGTGCAAGTCGCTCAAGGTCAGGAGGACCTCCCTACGAGCAGTACTTC.

V gene TRBV12-5 combines with J gene TRBJ1-2; D not resolved. This CDR3 spans 14 amino acids. CDR1 is LGHNT and CDR2 is FRNRAP in the germline V gene. Trimming cost V 3 bases and J 4 bases, with 12 bases left between them. The CDR3 here is CASGLSGHFYGYTF. CDR3 nucleotide sequence: TGTGCTAGTGGTTTATCCGGGCACTTCTATGGCTACACCTTC.

DNA for the CDR3: TGTGCCAGTAGTAGCCGACAGGAGGTAGGGAATGAGCAGTTCTTC. It encodes CASSSRQEVGNEQFF. V usage is TRBV19 and J usage is TRBJ2-1; D perhaps matches TRBD1 (6 bases). CDR1 and CDR2 (germline): LNHDA, SQIVND (reference sequence). V was pared by 4 bases and J by 7 bases, with 17 bases between. This CDR3 region has 15 residues.

V usage is TRBV5-6 and J usage is TRBJ1-2, with 8 positions matching TRBD1. The CDR3 runs to 16 residues. The junction had 9 bases not matched to a gene; V was cut back by 1 base and J by 4 bases. From germline, CDR1 is SGHDT and CDR2 YYEEEE. CDR3 residues: CASSLSGQGAIYGYTF. The CDR3 coding sequence is TGTGCCAGCAGCTTGTCAGGGCAGGGGGCAATCTATGGCTACACCTTC.

V is TRBV11-2 and J is TRBJ2-1; a weak D match, TRBD2 (5 bases). Germline V gene sequence: CDR1 SGHAT, CDR2 FQNNGV. CDR3 length: 15 amino acids. Deletions cut 1 base from V and 8 bases from J, with 15 bases between. The chain's CDR3 is CASSLVRLASDEQFF. CDR3 bases: TGTGCCAGCAGCTTAGTCCGGCTAGCTTCGGATGAGCAGTTCTTC.

The chain carries TRBV30 and TRBJ2-5; D call uncertain. Germline CDR1 reads GTSNPN; CDR2 reads SVGIG (reference sequence). The CDR3 loop spans 13 amino acids. V lost 1 base, J lost 2 bases, and 8 bases lay in between. The CDR3 sequence is CAWSGSLQETQYF. CDR3 DNA: TGTGCCTGGAGTGGGTCCCTTCAAGAGACCCAGTACTTC.

J is TRBJ1-4 and V is TRBV27; 7 nucleotides align to TRBD1. The V gene end was trimmed by 5 bases and the J gene end by 7 bases; junction bases not matched to a gene: 10. Germline V gene sequence: CDR1 MNHEY, CDR2 SMNVEV (reference sequence). There are 15 residues in the CDR3. The CDR3 loop is CASSQTGLRGEKLFF. As DNA, the CDR3 is TGTGCCAGCAGTCAGACAGGGCTGAGAGGTGAAAAACTGTTTTTT.

The V call is TRBV5-1, the J call TRBJ1-2; 10 bases agree with TRBD1. Germline trimming cut 0 bases from V and 0 bases from J; bases unmatched to any gene: 2. CDR1 is SGHRS and CDR2 is YFSETQ in the germline V gene. The CDR3 is made up of 16 amino acids. CDR3 amino acids: CASSLGDRGTNYGYTF. Here the CDR3 DNA reads TGCGCCAGCAGCTTGGGGGACAGGGGCACTAACTATGGCTACACCTTC.

Turning to this clone: A read error may account for a junction end that differs from germline. This chain uses TRBV7-7 with TRBJ2-5; TRBD1 agrees at 7 bases. Germline CDR1 and CDR2: SSHAT and FNYEAQ (reference sequence). This CDR3 contains 13 residues. The CDR3: CASSQGQKETQYF. The CDR3, as DNA: TGTGCTAGCAGCCAGGGACAGAAAGAGACCCAGTACTTC.

This chain uses TRBV10-3 with TRBJ2-6; the match to TRBD1 covers 9 bases. There are 20 residues in the CDR3. Germline V lookup: CDR1 ENHRY, CDR2 SYGVKD. J was trimmed by 2 bases and V by 8 bases; bases with no gene match: 19. This chain's CDR3 is CAISAMPGQGSGPGANVLTF. The CDR3 DNA reads as TGTGCCATCTCCGCTATGCCGGGACAGGGCTCCGGACCTGGGGCCAACGTCCTGACTTTC.

To note about this clone: Its ends do not fully match the called genes, so a read error is possible. This chain connects TRBV7-7 to TRBJ2-3, with 7 bases that match TRBD2. The CDR3 length is 17 residues. Per the germline V gene, CDR1 is SSHAT and CDR2 is FNYEAQ (reference sequence). The CDR3 protein is CASSPAGGGASTDTQYF. CDR3 DNA sequence: TGTGCTAGCAGCCCAGCCGGGGGAGGGGCTAGCACAGATACGCAGTATTTT.

The chain couples TRBV6-5 to TRBJ1-4, with D possibly TRBD1 on 5 matching bases. The V end was cut by 6 bases, the J end by 7 bases, with 18 bases between. Germline CDR1 MNHEY, CDR2 SVGAGI. The CDR3 consists of 15 residues. The CDR3 sequence: CASRMGLLGGEKLFF. CDR3 nucleotides: TGTGCCAGCAGGATGGGACTGCTTGGAGGTGAAAAACTGTTTTTT.

V and J are TRBV2 and TRBJ1-3; no clear D. Germline lookup yields CDR1 SNHLY and CDR2 FYNNEI. The CDR3 has 12 residues. With 5 bases removed from V and 4 bases from J, the gap between germline ends came to 6 bases. CDR3 sequence reads: CASSPRGNTIYF. CDR3 DNA sequence: TGTGCCAGCAGTCCAAGGGGAAACACCATATATTTT.

The rearrangement uses TRBV9 and TRBJ1-2; TRBD1 agrees at 8 bases. Per germline, CDR1 SGDLS and CDR2 YYNGEE. V lost 7 bases, J lost 7 bases, and 9 bases stayed unmatched. This CDR3 comprises 13 residues. The CDR3 region has the DNA TGTGCCAGCTCGACAGGGGTTAACGGTGGCTACACCTTC. The encoded protein is CASSTGVNGGYTF.

CDR3 residues: CASSQDEGRSAQYF. CDR3 DNA sequence: TGCGCCAGCAGCCAAGATGAGGGTAGAAGCGCCCAGTACTTC. This chain connects TRBV4-1 to TRBJ2-5; a possible D gene is TRBD2 (5 bases). The V gene's germline CDR1 is MGHRA and CDR2 YSYEKL. With 0 bases removed from V and 9 bases from J, the gap between germline ends came to 14 bases. CDR3 length: 14 amino acids.